The entry below describes one TCR beta chain. This clone has just a few counts. Its antigen is not yet known. No much larger clone exists at a distance of one base, and base qualities are not known. Read against the paper, the sample's time point label means: week 35, safety follow-up. Each vaccine dose, consisting of 300 ug of a 20-mer mutant IDH1 peptide in Montanide, was administered subcutaneously with topical imiquimod. Patients were given eight vaccinations, in weeks 1, 3, 5, 7, 11, 15, 19 and 23, which matched visits V03 through V10. All donors had newly diagnosed IDH1-mutant astrocytomas of WHO grade 3 or 4 that showed loss of nuclear ATRX. The samples were drawn from NOA16, a multicentre, single-arm, open-label phase I trial in Germany that tested a mutant IDH1 peptide vaccine in humans for the first time. Genomic DNA for TCRB sequencing was extracted from EDTA blood using the DNeasy Blood and Tissue Kit.

The data originate from a study of a mutant IDH1 vaccine in newly diagnosed glioma (TCRdb year 2021). For context, the study as a whole: Vaccination began 4-6 weeks after radiotherapy alone, or alongside temozolomide cycles in the chemotherapy-containing groups. Of the approximately 35 treated patients, about 60% were male and around 40% were female, and the mean age was 40.4 years. Prior to enrollment, patients had been given standard therapy consisting of radiotherapy alone, temozolomide alone, or radiochemotherapy with temozolomide, with the combination given to most patients. Visit V12 was the week-35 safety follow-up and visit V13 was the week-47 end of study. Peripheral blood was drawn at six visits: V03 (baseline), V05, V07, V10, V12 and V13. For exploratory analyses, longitudinal TCRB deep sequencing was carried out in around 24 treated patients wherever samples were available.

Points the paper makes about the study in general: Pseudoprogression seemed to be unrelated to changes in the top peripheral T cell clonotypes found by TCRB sequencing. Selection of PBMC samples for TCRB deep sequencing was based on availability. Vaccine-induced immune responses across multiple MHC alleles were detected in 93.3% of patients. The authors stated that sample limitations prevented analyses of patient blood samples from being reproduced.

To prepare the library, the immunoSEQ multiplex PCR assay was applied. Following the manufacturer's protocol, the hsTCRB Kit was used to amplify rearranged TCR beta chain sequences. Sequencing of TCRB libraries was carried out on an Illumina MiSeq. Per the original workflow: Demultiplexing, trimming and gene mapping were performed with the kit vendor's proprietary platform. TCRdb took over this immuneACCESS table, retaining in-frame rearrangements with V and J assigned. Such tables are incomplete; in checked studies, under half of the missing clones stem from an unresolved V gene, and the remainder is unexplained. The V and J calls and the clone size are those of that table, but D and trimming were determined from the DNA. For this sample there are 60,000 or so clones; around 80% appear just once. The ten top clones hold over 3.5% of the sample. Sequencing was performed on PBMCs, taken from a glioma patient whose treatment included an IDH1 peptide vaccine. This TCR was sampled from a man between 25 and 39 years old with glioma.

In nucleotide form, the sequence is TGCGCCAGCAGCCAAGAACCAGGGAAGTTGTCTGAAGCTTTCTTT. This encodes CASSQEPGKLSEAFF. In this chain, TRBV4-1 is recombined with TRBJ1-1; TRBD1 could be the D gene, as 5 bases match. Deletion took 0 bases off V and 6 bases off J, with a span of 14 bases between the germline ends. The CDR3 measures 15 amino acids from cysteine to phenylalanine. Here the CDR3 DNA is all that survives: 45 bases in frame from base 1. The germline V gene provides CDR1 MGHRA and CDR2 YSYEKL.